This T cell receptor beta chain was observed in a study of CD8+CD57+ T cells in acquired aplastic anemia. Points on this clonotype: Its specificity is not known.

Patients included in sequencing had previously demonstrated CD8+CD57+ cell expansion by flow cytometry. When blood sampling took place, the patients had received no therapy. Germline values: CDR1 SGDLS, CDR2 YYNGEE. The junction had 1 base not matched to a gene; V was cut back by 2 bases and J by 2 bases. The CDR3 has 14 residues. Study results and limitations: Researchers report that 25 to 35 CD8+ CDR3 sequences appeared in both patients and controls.

Researchers used genomic DNA as the template to profile TCR beta VDJ and CDR3. In TCRdb, the reads were re-called with MiXCR into one record per CDR3 protein. The sample records more than 150,000 distinct CDR3 sequences, around 43% being singletons. Sequencing input: sorted CD4+, CD8+, or CD8+CD57+ T cells (not recorded which) from PBMCs. The chain links TRBV9 to TRBJ2-7; 10 positions match TRBD1. The receptor was isolated from a human donor with aplastic anemia. CDR3 sequence: CASSVGTGAYEQYF. CDR3 DNA: TGTGCCAGCAGCGTGGGGACAGGGGCCTACGAGCAGTACTTC.